The TCR beta chain described here comes from a study of cytomegalovirus exposure and HLA in healthy donors. Points on this clone: What it recognizes is unknown.

Germline-derived CDR1 and CDR2 are LNHDA and SQIVND (reference sequence). Germline trimming cut 7 bases from V and 7 bases from J; bases unmatched to any gene: 7. The CDR3 sequence is 15 residues long. 13 Jbeta primers and 60 Vbeta primers were used for the PCR. The data were produced by immunoSEQ multiplex PCR, yet TCRdb's version contains in-frame clones alone and is incomplete. The table shows approximately 100,000 clones, with roughly 80% occurring only once. Study-wide results and caveats: The productive fraction for most TCR beta V segments was about 90% or about 30% in an earlier analysis. DRB1 had the most TCR associations and HLA-C the fewest, a later analysis found, with rates varying by HLA locus.

The clonotype comes from a woman aged 40-49 years in good health and CMV-seronegative. Sample: PBMCs. The chain combines TRBV19 with TRBJ2-2; 12 positions agree with TRBD2. Written as DNA, the CDR3 is TGTGCCAGTAAGACTAGCGGGAGTTCTGGCGGGGAGCTGTTTTTT. It is translated as CASKTSGSSGGELFF.